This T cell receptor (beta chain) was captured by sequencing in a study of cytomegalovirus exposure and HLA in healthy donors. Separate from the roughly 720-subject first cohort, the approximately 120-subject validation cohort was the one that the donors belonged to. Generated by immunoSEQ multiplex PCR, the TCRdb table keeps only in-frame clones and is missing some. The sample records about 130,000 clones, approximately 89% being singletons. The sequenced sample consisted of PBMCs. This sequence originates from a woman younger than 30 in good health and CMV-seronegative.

The CDR3 loop is CAWSVSRTRNTGELFF. The CDR3 DNA follows: TGTGCCTGGAGTGTATCTCGGACACGCAACACCGGGGAGCTGTTTTTT. The chain carries TRBV30 and TRBJ2-2; weak D call: TRBD1 (5 bases). The V end lost 0 bases, the J end lost 2 bases, and 13 bases lay between the germline ends. The CDR3 is made up of 16 amino acids. CDR1 is GTSNPN and CDR2 is SVGIG in the germline V gene (reference sequence).